The 29 T cell receptor beta chains given below trace back to one sample, sequenced in a study of fetal regulatory T cell absence and autoimmunity. The protocol was immunoSEQ multiplex PCR, while the TCRdb copy is restricted to in-frame clones and leaves out a portion. In the table there are about 50,000 clones, approximately 80% of which are singletons. Sequencing input: cord blood. The origin of the receptors is a newborn boy with IPEX syndrome.

The chain links TRBV4-2 to TRBJ2-7; possibly TRBD2 for D (8 bases). Germline V lookup: CDR1 LGHNA, CDR2 YNFKEQ. This CDR3 spans 15 amino acids. V lost 4 bases and J lost 3, with 16 bases in between. CDR3 sequence reads: CASSPTGGGVYEQYF. The CDR3 DNA is TGTGCCAGCAGCCCGACGGGAGGGGGCGTCTACGAGCAGTACTTC.

The chain is built from TRBV27 and TRBJ2-1; maybe TRBD1 (5 bases). This CDR3 is built from 12 residues. The germline gives CDR1 MNHEY, CDR2 SMNVEV (reference sequence). Trimming left V 5 bases short and J 10 bases short, with 12 bases between. DNA of the CDR3: TGTGCCAGCAGTCCCCCCTGGGGCGAGCAGTTCTTC. Its protein is CASSPPWGEQFF.

The chain recombines TRBV7-2 with TRBJ1-1, with D unresolved. CDR1 is SGHTA and CDR2 is FQGNSA in the germline V gene. The germline V and J ends were trimmed by 0 bases and 4 bases, with 6 bases remaining between them. CDR3 length equals 13 residues. The CDR3 region has the DNA TGTGCCAGCAGCTTAGCAGGGTTCACTGAAGCTTTCTTT. It specifies CASSLAGFTEAFF.

The chain joins TRBV6-1 to TRBJ1-1, with 7 bases matching TRBD1. V lost 6 bases, J lost 4 bases, and 5 bases stayed unmatched. CDR1 and CDR2 from the germline V gene are MNHNS and SASEGT. There are 13 residues in the CDR3. As DNA, the CDR3 is TGTGCCAGCAGGGCTGGACAGGTCACTGAAGCTTTCTTT. It translates to CASRAGQVTEAFF.

The gene calls are TRBV6-1 and TRBJ2-7; TRBD2 is a possible D gene (6 bases). The CDR3 sequence is 13 residues long. V was cut by 5 bases and J by 4 bases, with 12 bases left in between. Germline V gene data show CDR1 as MNHNS and CDR2 as SASEGT. The CDR3 region has the DNA TGTGCCAGCAGTTCGGGGGTCCAGTACGAGCAGTACTTC. Protein: CASSSGVQYEQYF.

This chain links TRBV7-9 with TRBJ1-1; 9 nucleotides line up with TRBD1. Germline V CDR1 and CDR2: SEHNR, FQNEAQ (reference sequence). V was clipped by 5 bases and J by 5 bases; unmatched bases: 12. CDR3 length: 16 residues. CDR3 protein: CASSLGTGNYGTEAFF. In DNA form, the CDR3 reads TGTGCCAGCAGCCTCGGGACAGGGAATTACGGAACTGAAGCTTTCTTT. Drawing the rest from reference TRBV7-9 and TRBJ1-1, the complete variable domain is DTGVSQNPRHKITKRGQNVTFRCDPISEHNRLYWYRQTLGQGPEFLTYFQNEAQLEKSRLLSDRFSAERPKGSFSTLEIQRTEQGDSAMYLCASSLGTGNYGTEAFFGQGTRLTVV.

The chain joins TRBV30 to TRBJ2-7; no firm D call. Germline lookup yields CDR1 GTSNPN and CDR2 SVGIG (reference sequence). V lost 2 bases to trimming and J lost 3 bases, with 11 bases between them. CDR3 length: 13 amino acids. The CDR3 loop reads CAWSPGWGYEQYF. CDR3 coding DNA: TGTGCCTGGAGTCCCGGGTGGGGCTACGAGCAGTACTTC.

This chain joins TRBV19 and TRBJ1-4; perhaps TRBD1 as D (6 bases). The CDR3 length is 19 residues. V lost 5 bases and J 4 bases, leaving 26 bases between the germline ends. CDR1 and CDR2 (germline): LNHDA, SQIVND (reference sequence). The CDR3 protein is CASSSRRGPPRPVNEKLFF. The CDR3 nucleotides are TGTGCCAGTAGTTCCCGTCGGGGGCCCCCAAGGCCCGTTAATGAAAAACTGTTTTTT.

This chain connects TRBV6-6 to TRBJ2-7, with D possibly being TRBD1 (8 bases). V was clipped by 5 bases and J by 2 bases, with 16 bases between them. Germline loops: CDR1 MNHNY, CDR2 SVGAGI (reference sequence). The CDR3 is 15 residues long. This CDR3 is CASSTGGAQAYEQYF. The CDR3 DNA follows: TGTGCCAGCAGTACAGGGGGGGCACAAGCCTACGAGCAGTACTTC.

The gene calls are TRBV30 and TRBJ1-1; D uncertain. Trimming shortened V by 2 bases and J by 5 bases, and 18 bases separated the two germline ends. Germline V lookup: CDR1 GTSNPN, CDR2 SVGIG (reference sequence). This CDR3 is 15 amino acids long. The CDR3 here is CAWSPKTITETEAFF. The CDR3 coding sequence is TGTGCCTGGAGTCCAAAGACAATTACTGAGACTGAAGCTTTCTTT.

J is TRBJ1-1 and V is TRBV9; a possible D gene is TRBD1 (5 bases). In germline, CDR1 is SGDLS, CDR2 YYNGEE. V was shortened by 1 base and J by 3 bases, with 7 bases between the two germline ends. The CDR3 is 13 amino acids. The CDR3 nucleotides are TGTGCCAGCAGCGTACAAGGGGACACTGAAGCTTTCTTT. Its translation: CASSVQGDTEAFF. Filled out from reference TRBV9 and TRBJ1-1, the complete variable domain reads DSGVTQTPKHLITATGQRVTLRCSPRSGDLSVYWYQQSLDQGLQFLIQYYNGEERAKGNILERFSAQQFPDLHSELNLSSLELGDSALYFCASSVQGDTEAFFGQGTRLTVV.

The rearrangement uses TRBV4-1 and TRBJ2-1, with D perhaps TRBD2 (5 bases). This CDR3 is built from 15 residues. The V end lost 2 bases, the J end lost 0 bases, and 8 bases lay between the germline ends. Germline CDR1 and CDR2: MGHRA and YSYEKL. This chain's CDR3 is CASSQRLASYNEQFF. CDR3 bases: TGCGCCAGCAGCCAAAGGCTAGCCTCCTACAATGAGCAGTTCTTC.

This clone was seen once. The chain couples TRBV6-6 to TRBJ1-2; perhaps TRBD1 as D (5 bases). The CDR3 loop spans 13 amino acids. V was shortened by 4 bases and J by 3 bases, with 9 bases between the two germline ends. CDR1 and CDR2 (germline): MNHNY, SVGAGI (reference sequence). The CDR3 loop reads CASSLGRYYGYTF. As DNA, the CDR3 is TGTGCCAGCAGTTTGGGACGGTACTATGGCTACACCTTC.

This rearrangement joins TRBV4-3 to TRBJ2-1; unclear D gene. Germline V gene sequence: CDR1 LGHNA, CDR2 YSLEER. Trimming left V 0 bases short and J 0 bases short, with 12 bases between. The CDR3 totals 17 residues. The CDR3 coding sequence is TGCGCCAGCAGCCAAGATACGGGTGGTATCTCCTACAATGAGCAGTTCTTC. Translation gives CASSQDTGGISYNEQFF.

The chain joins TRBV4-1 to TRBJ2-5; D perhaps matches TRBD1 (6 bases). The CDR3 is 15 residues long. Germline V CDR1 and CDR2: MGHRA, YSYEKL. The V and J ends lost 4 bases and 5 bases respectively, with 17 bases between them. The CDR3 spells CASSRAAQGLETQYF. The CDR3 region has the DNA TGCGCCAGCAGCCGAGCAGCTCAGGGGTTGGAGACCCAGTACTTC.

The chain combines TRBV11-2 with TRBJ1-2, with D possibly matching TRBD1 (6 bases). Trimming removed 4 bases from V and 4 bases from J, with 10 bases in between. The CDR3 sequence is 13 residues long. The germline V gene has CDR1 SGHAT and CDR2 FQNNGV. The CDR3 reads CASSSGAAYGYTF. CDR3 bases: TGTGCCAGCAGCTCAGGGGCAGCCTATGGCTACACCTTC. Full variable domain (remainder filled in from reference TRBV11-2 and TRBJ1-2): EAGVAQSPRYKIIEKRQSVAFWCNPISGHATLYWYQQILGQGPKLLIQFQNNGVVDDSQLPKDRFSAERLKGVDSTLKIQPAKLEDSAVYLCASSSGAAYGYTFGSGTRLTVV.

This clone has more than one count but fewer than ten. The V call is TRBV7-6, the J call TRBJ1-1, with 7 nucleotides matching TRBD1. Germline V CDR1 and CDR2: SGHVS, FNYEAQ. Losses at the gene ends were 4 bases for V and 1 base for J; bases not matched to a gene: 0. This CDR3 region has 13 residues. CDR3 nucleotide sequence: TGTGCCAGCAGCTGGACAGGGAACACTGAAGCTTTCTTT. It specifies CASSWTGNTEAFF. Drawing the rest from reference TRBV7-6 and TRBJ1-1, the complete variable domain is GAGVSQSPRYKVTKRGQDVALRCDPISGHVSLYWYRQALGQGPEFLTYFNYEAQQDKSGLPNDRFSAERPEGSISTLTIQRTEQRDSAMYRCASSWTGNTEAFFGQGTRLTVV.

The V and J genes are TRBV30 and TRBJ1-2; D is undetermined. Germline-derived CDR1 and CDR2 are GTSNPN and SVGIG (reference sequence). V was shortened by 2 bases and J by 4 bases, with 11 bases between the two germline ends. The CDR3 covers 13 residues. In nucleotides, the CDR3 is TGTGCCTGGAGTCGAGGGTTCTTCTATGGCTACACCTTC. Translation gives CAWSRGFFYGYTF.

The chain recombines TRBV19 with TRBJ1-3; no clear D gene. The CDR3 is made up of 13 amino acids. Per the germline V gene, CDR1 is LNHDA and CDR2 is SQIVND (reference sequence). V lost 3 bases and J lost 1, with 4 bases in between. The CDR3 DNA reads as TGTGCCAGTAGTATTAGATCTGGAAACACCATATATTTT. Protein: CASSIRSGNTIYF.

This clone was picked up one time. The chain combines TRBV5-1 with TRBJ2-3; 9 positions agree with TRBD1. CDR1 is SGHRS and CDR2 is YFSETQ in the germline V gene. CDR3 length: 17 residues. The V and J ends lost 4 bases and 1 base, in that order; junction bases with no gene match: 10. In DNA, the CDR3 is TGCGCCAGCAGCCCGGAGGGGACAGGGCTGGGCACAGATACGCAGTATTTT. Encoded protein: CASSPEGTGLGTDTQYF.

The V and J genes are TRBV4-2 and TRBJ1-2; D ambiguous. Germline CDR1 is LGHNA and CDR2 is YNFKEQ. The CDR3 has 16 residues. Trimming took 1 base from V and 0 from J, leaving 12 bases between them. CDR3 sequence: CASSQGWTGANYGYTF. CDR3 DNA: TGTGCCAGCAGCCAAGGGTGGACGGGAGCTAACTATGGCTACACCTTC.

The CDR3 DNA follows: TGCGCCAGCAGCCTTAATGGACAGGGCACAGATACGCAGTATTTT. Encoded protein: CASSLNGQGTDTQYF. The V and J genes are TRBV5-1 and TRBJ2-3; 7 bases line up with TRBD1. The CDR3 contains 15 residues. The V gene's germline CDR1 is SGHRS and CDR2 YFSETQ. V gave up 4 bases and J gave up 1 base; unmatched junction bases: 6. Looking up the rest from reference TRBV5-1 and TRBJ2-3 gives the full variable domain: KAGVTQTPRYLIKTRGQQVTLSCSPISGHRSVSWYQQTPGQGLQFLFEYFSETQRNKGNFPGRFSGRQFSNSRSEMNVSTLELGDSALYLCASSLNGQGTDTQYFGPGTRLTVL.

The V call is TRBV11-2, the J call TRBJ1-2, with D possibly TRBD1 on 5 matching bases. V was pared by 5 bases and J by 10 bases, with 17 bases between. In germline, CDR1 is SGHAT, CDR2 FQNNGV. The CDR3 loop spans 13 amino acids. The CDR3 loop is CASSSREEGHYTF. The CDR3 DNA follows: TGTGCCAGCAGCAGCAGGGAGGAGGGCCACTACACCTTC.

This chain joins TRBV9 and TRBJ1-3, with 9 bases lining up with TRBD1. This CDR3 has 14 amino acids. The trim removed 3 bases at V and 2 bases at J, leaving 0 bases unmatched. CDR1 SGDLS and CDR2 YYNGEE come from the germline V gene. CDR3 loop: CASSGQGAGNTIYF. The CDR3 DNA is TGTGCCAGCAGCGGACAGGGGGCTGGAAACACCATATATTTT. The variable domain in full, completed from reference TRBV9 and TRBJ1-3, reads DSGVTQTPKHLITATGQRVTLRCSPRSGDLSVYWYQQSLDQGLQFLIQYYNGEERAKGNILERFSAQQFPDLHSELNLSSLELGDSALYFCASSGQGAGNTIYFGEGSWLTVV.

This chain connects TRBV5-1 to TRBJ2-1; possibly TRBD2 for D (5 bases). V was cut by 0 bases and J by 1 base, with 11 bases left in between. CDR3 length: 16 residues. Looked up from germline, CDR1 is SGHRS and CDR2 is YFSETQ. DNA for the CDR3: TGCGCCAGCAGCTTGGCCTTTATAGCGTCCTACAATGAGCAGTTCTTC. It encodes CASSLAFIASYNEQFF.

The CDR3 DNA reads TGTGCCAGCAGCGCGGGACAGGGTCCTTACAATGAGCAGTTCTTC. Its translation: CASSAGQGPYNEQFF. The chain carries TRBV9 and TRBJ2-1; 9 bases map to TRBD1. CDR1 SGDLS and CDR2 YYNGEE come from the germline V gene. The CDR3 totals 15 residues. Unmatched junction bases numbered 5, after V lost 3 bases and J lost 4 bases.

The chain links TRBV10-3 to TRBJ2-2; 13 bases match TRBD2. The length of the CDR3 is 17 residues. The J segment lost 4 bases and the V segment lost 6 bases, leaving 8 bases of the junction unmatched. Germline CDR1 reads ENHRY; CDR2 reads SYGVKD. The CDR3 here is CAIRGPGLAGLTGELFF. CDR3 coding DNA: TGTGCCATCAGAGGACCGGGACTAGCGGGACTCACCGGGGAGCTGTTTTTT.

This sequence joins TRBV11-2 and TRBJ2-1; D is unresolved. Germline V lookup: CDR1 SGHAT, CDR2 FQNNGV. The CDR3 is 11 residues long. With 4 bases removed from V and 10 bases from J, the gap between germline ends came to 8 bases. The CDR3 nucleotides read TGTGCCAGCAGCTGGCCAGGAGAGCAGTTCTTC. It encodes CASSWPGEQFF.

The J gene is TRBJ1-1, the V gene TRBV10-3; perhaps TRBD1 as D (5 bases). Germline V gene data show CDR1 as ENHRY and CDR2 as SYGVKD. V lost 3 bases and J lost 4, with 9 bases in between. The CDR3 is 13 residues long. The CDR3 DNA reads as TGTGCCATCAGTGAAGGGGCGAGCACTGAAGCTTTCTTT. Its translation: CAISEGASTEAFF.